This T cell receptor (beta chain) was identified during a study of human T cells and chemical hapten exposure. Turning to the study itself: Across samples, TCR yields varied, mostly owing to small differences in pooled library volumes.

CDR3 length equals 19 residues. The V end lost 3 bases, the J end lost 0 bases, and 24 bases lay between the germline ends. Germline-derived CDR1 and CDR2 are LGHNA and YSLEER. This clonotype was recorded many times. Per the original data handling: The number of TCRs in each sample had a median of around 96,000 and spanned roughly 23,224 to 700,000. Via MiXCR, TCRdb re-called the RACE reads, giving one row per CDR3 protein. The V and J calls and clone size come from TCRdb's table, not from the authors' own analysis. The data contain about 93,000 distinct CDR3 sequences, 8.5% of them singletons. Time point reported: pre-sensitization, week 0. Treatment of the sample: therapeutic diphenylcyclopropenone sensitization with weekly scalp DPC. Blood draws came first, before each patch test.

The TCR sequence derives from a man aged 35 to 55 with alopecia areata. Some clones in this sample may be carry-over from other donors' samples. The input for sequencing was whole blood, taken in connection with sensitization to the hapten diphenylcyclopropenone (DPC). The genes are TRBV4-3 and TRBJ2-7; a possible D gene is TRBD1 (5 bases). The DNA for the CDR3 is TGCGCCAGCAGCCATTCGATACCTACCCGGACACTGAGCTCCTACGAGCAGTACGTC. It yields the protein CASSHSIPTRTLSSYEQYV.